Listed below are T cell receptor beta chains from one sample, sequenced in a study of blood T cell repertoires in COVID-19. TCRdb's table, derived via immunoSEQ multiplex PCR, lists solely in-frame clones and lacks some. The sample comprises about 240,000 clones, approximately 85% of which are singletons, and roughly 4.6% rests with the top ten. The sample was peripheral blood. These receptors were taken from a man aged 45 to 65 with COVID-19, enrolled during active disease. CDR3s include the opening cysteine and the closing phenylalanine or tryptophan. A D gene is named only where the DNA matches it firmly. The listing skips clone size in some rows; elsewhere it reads once, few, many or a size class.

V	J	size	D	CDR3	DNA
TRBV11-1	TRBJ2-7	NA	TRBD1	CASSPGTGPYEQYF	TGTGCCAGCAGCCCCGGGACAGGCCCCTACGAGCAGTACTTC
TRBV5-4	TRBJ1-1	NA	NA	CASSSLGLMNTEAFF	TGTGCCAGCAGCAGCCTGGGACTGATGAACACTGAAGCTTTCTTT
TRBV6-2/TRBV6-3	TRBJ2-7	NA	NA	CASSWSYEQYF	TGTGCCAGCAGTTGGAGCTACGAGCAGTACTTC
TRBV12-3/TRBV12-4	TRBJ2-7	many	NA	CASSPGQYEQYF	TGTGCCAGCAGCCCCGGACAGTACGAGCAGTACTTC
TRBV29-1	TRBJ1-4	NA	TRBD1	CSVRGQGDEKLFF	TGCAGCGTGCGAGGACAGGGTGATGAAAAACTGTTTTTT
TRBV5-4	TRBJ2-3	NA	NA	CASSFNQGLSTDTQYF	TGTGCCAGCAGCTTTAATCAGGGGCTAAGCACAGATACGCAGTATTTT
TRBV2	TRBJ2-7	NA	NA	CASSEAREQYF	TGTGCCAGCAGTGAAGCGCGGGAGCAGTACTTC
TRBV6-5	TRBJ1-6	NA	NA	CASSYLLRDSPLHF	TGTGCCAGCAGTTACCTTTTGAGGGATTCACCCCTCCACTTT
TRBV28	TRBJ1-5	NA	NA	CASSLQVVQPQHF	TGTGCCAGCAGTTTACAGGTTGTTCAGCCCCAGCATTTT
TRBV30	TRBJ2-1	NA	TRBD2	CAWSHPGLADNEQFF	TGTGCCTGGAGTCATCCGGGACTAGCTGACAATGAGCAGTTCTTC
TRBV2	TRBJ2-7	NA	TRBD1	CASRSGTGTGEQYF	TGTGCCAGCAGGTCCGGGACAGGGACGGGGGAGCAGTACTTC
TRBV4-2	TRBJ2-3	once	TRBD2	CASSQDLAGPSTDTQYF	TGTGCCAGCAGCCAAGACCTAGCGGGCCCGAGCACAGATACGCAGTATTTT
TRBV7-3	TRBJ1-1	few	TRBD1	CASSAGTGFTEAFF	TGTGCCAGCAGCGCCGGGACAGGGTTCACTGAAGCTTTCTTT
TRBV27	TRBJ1-4	NA	NA	CASSSRGTNEKLFF	TGTGCCAGCAGTTCCAGAGGAACTAATGAAAAACTGTTTTTT
TRBV19	TRBJ2-7	NA	NA	CASRSGSYEQYF	TGTGCCAGTAGGTCGGGGTCCTACGAGCAGTACTTC
TRBV28	TRBJ1-2	NA	TRBD1	CASNYSPGTGGNYGYTF	TGTGCCAGCAATTATTCTCCCGGGACAGGGGGCAACTATGGCTACACCTTC
TRBV6-2/TRBV6-3	TRBJ2-1	NA	NA	CASSHGLLRRDEQFF	TGTGCCAGCAGCCACGGACTCCTACGACGGGATGAGCAGTTCTTC
TRBV18	TRBJ1-2	NA	TRBD1	CASSRDSNYGYTF	TGTGCCAGCTCACGGGACAGCAACTATGGCTACACCTTC
TRBV7-9	TRBJ2-7	few	TRBD1	CASSTSGTGVYEQYF	TGTGCCAGCAGCACCTCCGGGACAGGGGTTTACGAGCAGTACTTC
TRBV6-5	TRBJ2-3	NA	NA	CASRKLDLSTDTQYF	TGTGCCAGCAGAAAACTAGACCTTAGCACAGATACGCAGTATTTT
TRBV5-5	TRBJ2-3	NA	NA	CASSRLAGSTDTQYF	TGTGCCAGCAGCCGGTTGGCAGGGAGCACAGATACGCAGTATTTT
TRBV28	TRBJ1-3	NA	NA	CASSAYSGVAGNTIYF	TGTGCCAGCAGTGCATACTCGGGGGTCGCTGGAAACACCATATATTTT
TRBV6-1	TRBJ1-5	NA	NA	CASSEVGGHQHF	TGTGCCAGCAGTGAAGTGGGGGGGCACCAGCATTTT
TRBV6-5	TRBJ1-6	NA	NA	CASTTGGGRNSPLHF	TGTGCCAGCACCACAGGCGGGGGGAGGAATTCACCCCTCCACTTT
TRBV27	TRBJ1-1	NA	TRBD1	CASSLQGAVWNTEAFF	TGTGCCAGCAGTTTACAGGGGGCGGTTTGGAACACTGAAGCTTTCTTT
TRBV5-1	TRBJ2-2	NA	NA	CASSLSPGGGELFF	TGCGCCAGCAGCTTGTCGCCGGGTGGCGGGGAGCTGTTTTTT
TRBV11-1	TRBJ2-7	NA	NA	CASSLAFGDTYEQYF	TGTGCCAGCAGCTTAGCTTTCGGGGATACCTACGAGCAGTACTTC
TRBV18	TRBJ1-6	NA	NA	CASSLGLQNSPLHF	TGTGCCAGCTCACTGGGACTGCAAAATTCACCCCTCCACTTT
TRBV4-3	TRBJ2-5	NA	TRBD1	CASSQDRTGGSQETQYF	TGCGCCAGCAGCCAAGATAGGACAGGGGGTAGCCAAGAGACCCAGTACTTC
TRBV19	TRBJ2-3	NA	NA	CASSISGQQKTQYF	TGTGCCAGTAGTATTTCGGGACAACAAAAGACGCAGTATTTT
TRBV5-1	TRBJ2-3	NA	TRBD1	CASSSQGAGDTQYF	TGCGCCAGCAGCTCACAGGGGGCGGGGGATACGCAGTATTTT
TRBV27	TRBJ2-5	NA	NA	CASSLQGLREETQYF	TGTGCCAGCAGTTTACAGGGCCTTAGGGAAGAGACCCAGTACTTC
TRBV3-1/TRBV3-2	TRBJ1-5	NA	NA	CASSPRQNSNQPQHF	TGTGCCAGCAGCCCTCGACAGAATAGCAATCAGCCCCAGCATTTT
TRBV5-4	TRBJ1-2	NA	TRBD1	CASSLGHRDRVYGYTF	TGTGCCAGCAGCTTGGGACACCGGGACAGGGTCTATGGCTACACCTTC
TRBV18	TRBJ2-7	few	TRBD1	CASSPSRTGYYEQYF	TGTGCCAGCTCACCATCCCGGACAGGGTACTACGAGCAGTACTTC
TRBV5-5	TRBJ1-1	NA	NA	CASSPDGGSTEAFF	TGTGCCAGCAGCCCGGACGGGGGAAGCACTGAAGCTTTCTTT
TRBV9	TRBJ1-5	NA	TRBD1	CASSNPGGRNQPQHF	TGTGCCAGCAGCAACCCAGGGGGTCGTAATCAGCCCCAGCATTTT
TRBV27	TRBJ1-2	NA	NA	CASSLPLFVGGTNYGYTF	TGTGCCAGCAGTTTACCCCTTTTTGTTGGGGGGACTAACTATGGCTACACCTTC
TRBV10-3	TRBJ1-4	NA	NA	CAISNSPNEKLFF	TGTGCCATCAGTAATTCTCCCAATGAAAAACTGTTTTTT
TRBV6-2/TRBV6-3	TRBJ1-1	NA	TRBD1	CASSYGTGGVGTNTEAFF	TGTGCCAGCAGTTACGGCACAGGGGGCGTAGGGACGAACACTGAAGCTTTCTTT
TRBV5-6	TRBJ2-7	NA	NA	CASSWLEREDEQYF	TGTGCCAGCAGCTGGTTGGAGAGGGAGGACGAGCAGTACTTC
TRBV4-2	TRBJ2-7	NA	NA	CASSPDNYEQYF	TGTGCCAGCAGCCCAGACAACTACGAGCAGTACTTC
TRBV27	TRBJ1-6	NA	TRBD1	CASSLRTGVNHNSPLHF	TGTGCCAGCAGTTTGCGGACAGGGGTGAACCATAATTCACCCCTCCACTTT
TRBV19	TRBJ2-3	NA	TRBD2	CASRPQGLAELDTQYF	TGTGCCTCTCGCCCCCAAGGGCTAGCGGAGCTGGATACGCAGTATTTT
TRBV5-1	TRBJ2-2	few	NA	CASKFSSSNTGELFF	TGCGCCAGCAAATTTTCTAGTTCGAACACCGGGGAGCTGTTTTTT
TRBV28	TRBJ1-5	few	TRBD1	CASSYAGQGAIQPQHF	TGTGCCAGCAGTTACGCGGGACAGGGGGCCATTCAGCCCCAGCATTTT
TRBV2	TRBJ1-1	NA	NA	CASRREENTEAFF	TGTGCCAGCAGGAGAGAAGAAAACACTGAAGCTTTCTTT
TRBV7-3	TRBJ2-2	NA	TRBD2	CASSLVAVGLAAPELFF	TGTGCCAGCAGCTTAGTGGCGGTTGGACTAGCGGCACCGGAGCTGTTTTTT
TRBV5-1	TRBJ2-5	NA	NA	CASSLAAGPETQYF	TGCGCCAGCAGCTTGGCCGCGGGCCCAGAGACCCAGTACTTC
TRBV10-2	TRBJ1-2	NA	NA	CASSESIITGSSGYGYTF	TGCGCCAGCAGTGAGTCCATTATCACAGGGAGCTCTGGCTATGGCTACACCTTC
TRBV4-1	TRBJ1-3	NA	TRBD1	CASSLEADRGTSGNTIYF	TGCGCCAGCAGCCTAGAAGCGGACAGGGGAACCTCTGGAAACACCATATATTTT
TRBV11-3	TRBJ2-1	NA	NA	CASSLDSSYNEQFF	TGTGCCAGCAGTTTGGACAGTTCCTACAATGAGCAGTTCTTC
TRBV18	TRBJ1-2	NA	NA	CASSPDSTGYTF	TGTGCCAGCTCACCAGACAGCACTGGCTACACCTTC
TRBV3-1/TRBV3-2	TRBJ2-2	NA	TRBD1	CASSYLPGQGAGGELFF	TGTGCCAGCAGCTACCTCCCGGGACAGGGGGCCGGCGGGGAGCTGTTTTTT